These 25 T cell receptor beta chains were all obtained from the same sample, sequenced in a study of blood T cell repertoires in COVID-19. The table came from immunoSEQ multiplex PCR; TCRdb's copy has only in-frame clones and leaves some out. The sample includes fewer than 150,000 clones, under 90% of them seen just once. Material for sequencing was PBMCs or T cells enriched from blood (not recorded which). These receptors were taken from a man aged 50 to 59 in a cohort exposed to, infected with or recovered from COVID-19 (not recorded which).

This clone was recorded only once. V is TRBV10-3 and J is TRBJ1-1, with TRBD1 identical over 7 bases. The V segment lost 5 bases and the J segment 6 bases; nucleotides outside the gene matches: 6. The germline V gene encodes CDR1 ENHRY and CDR2 SYGVKD. The CDR3 sequence is 13 residues long. DNA for the CDR3: TGTGCCATCAGTAGGACAGGAGGAGCTGAAGCTTTCTTT. Translating gives CAISRTGGAEAFF.

The chain recombines TRBV6-6 with TRBJ2-7; TRBD1 matches 7 bases. Unmatched junction bases numbered 3, after V lost 6 bases and J lost 1 base. CDR1 is MNHNY, CDR2 SVGAGI, per germline (reference sequence). This CDR3 is built from 13 residues. The CDR3 sequence: CASSPGQSYEQYF. CDR3 coding DNA: TGTGCCAGCAGCCCGGGACAGTCCTACGAGCAGTACTTC.

This chain uses TRBV9 with TRBJ1-3, with 7 positions matching TRBD1. After removal of 4 bases from V and 6 bases from J, the junction contained 4 bases not matched to a gene. Germline CDR1 and CDR2: SGDLS and YYNGEE. CDR3 length equals 13 residues. Written as DNA, the CDR3 is TGTGCCAGCAGCCCGGGACAGTTAAACACCATATATTTT. Its translation: CASSPGQLNTIYF.

The chain couples TRBV7-9 to TRBJ1-1; D perhaps matches TRBD1 (6 bases). Germline V gene data show CDR1 as SEHNR and CDR2 as FQNEAQ (reference sequence). The CDR3 sequence is 15 residues long. V was pared by 1 base and J by 1 base, with 10 bases between. The CDR3 here is CASSLGPTGNTEAFF. In DNA, the CDR3 is TGTGCCAGCAGCTTAGGGCCGACAGGGAACACTGAAGCTTTCTTT.

The chain has TRBV7-2 and TRBJ2-7; 12 bases match TRBD2. J was trimmed by 4 bases and V by 6 bases; bases with no gene match: 7. Germline values: CDR1 SGHTA, CDR2 FQGNSA. This CDR3 spans 15 amino acids. This CDR3 is CASSPPGLAGYEQYF. The CDR3 nucleotides are TGTGCCAGCAGTCCTCCGGGACTAGCGGGTTACGAGCAGTACTTC.

J is TRBJ1-2 and V is TRBV19; TRBD1 might be the D (5 bases). The CDR3 sequence is 13 residues long. CDR1 and CDR2 from the germline V gene are LNHDA and SQIVND (reference sequence). The germline V and J ends were trimmed by 7 bases and 4 bases, with 13 bases remaining between them. Here the CDR3 reads CASKLGGSYGYTF. CDR3 sequence (DNA): TGTGCCAGTAAACTGGGGGGTAGCTATGGCTACACCTTC.

The chain recombines TRBV5-1 with TRBJ1-5; weak D call: TRBD1 (5 bases). V dropped 4 bases and J dropped 5 bases, with 16 bases sitting between them. This CDR3 region has 15 residues. The germline V gene encodes CDR1 SGHRS and CDR2 YFSETQ. The CDR3 loop reads CASSPDTSWYQPQHF. CDR3 DNA sequence: TGCGCCAGCAGCCCGGACACTTCCTGGTATCAGCCCCAGCATTTT.

This chain uses TRBV27 with TRBJ2-6, with D possibly TRBD1 on 5 matching bases. The CDR3 runs to 16 residues. V was cut by 8 bases and J by 2 bases, with 16 bases left in between. Germline V gene sequence: CDR1 MNHEY, CDR2 SMNVEV (reference sequence). CDR3 DNA: TGTGCCAGCGGTGACAGAGCCCCTCCTGGGGCCAACGTCCTGACTTTC. Its protein product is CASGDRAPPGANVLTF.

The rearrangement links TRBV4-1 to TRBJ1-4; D might be TRBD1 (5 bases). This CDR3 is 14 amino acids long. The V gene's germline CDR1 is MGHRA and CDR2 YSYEKL. V was pared by 3 bases and J by 2 bases, with 7 bases between. The CDR3 loop reads CASSHRGTNEKLFF. The CDR3, as DNA: TGCGCCAGCAGCCATCGGGGGACTAATGAAAAACTGTTTTTT.

V is TRBV28 and J is TRBJ2-5, with a weak D call TRBD2 (6 bases). Trimming pared 4 bases from V and 3 bases from J, leaving 21 bases between. Per the germline V gene, CDR1 is MDHEN and CDR2 is SYDVKM. CDR3 length: 17 amino acids. CDR3 nucleotide sequence: TGTGCCAGCAGTTGGAGGGACCGGGGCGCCCCGAAAGAGACCCAGTACTTC. This encodes CASSWRDRGAPKETQYF.

This clone has just a few counts. The rearrangement joins TRBV13 to TRBJ1-4; D might be TRBD1 (6 bases). In germline, CDR1 is PRHDT, CDR2 FYEKMQ (reference sequence). The V end was cut by 2 bases, the J end by 2 bases, with 6 bases between. The CDR3 is made up of 14 amino acids. CDR3 protein: CASSLQGTNEKLFF. CDR3 nucleotide sequence: TGTGCCAGCAGCTTACAGGGGACTAATGAAAAACTGTTTTTT.

This chain connects TRBV19 to TRBJ2-3, with TRBD1 identical over 7 bases. J lost 9 bases, V lost 6 bases, and 6 bases had no gene match. Germline assignment: CDR1 LNHDA and CDR2 SQIVND (reference sequence). This CDR3 has 12 residues. CDR3 nucleotide sequence: TGTGCCAGTAGCGCCGACAGGGACACGCAGTATTTT. Its translation is CASSADRDTQYF.

This clone was counted a single time. The genes are TRBV27 and TRBJ2-1; 12 bases align to TRBD2. The CDR3 contains 17 residues. Per germline, CDR1 MNHEY and CDR2 SMNVEV (reference sequence). Unmatched junction bases numbered 8, after V lost 2 bases and J lost 6 bases. The CDR3 DNA reads as TGTGCCAGCAGTTTACGGTCTAGCGGGAGGGTCCTCAATGAGCAGTTCTTC. Its translation: CASSLRSSGRVLNEQFF.

This chain joins TRBV4-1 and TRBJ2-1; a weak D match, TRBD2 (6 bases). The V gene lost 5 bases and the J gene lost 4 bases, with 15 bases spanning the gap. This CDR3 comprises 15 residues. In germline, CDR1 is MGHRA, CDR2 YSYEKL. The CDR3 reads CASSYRTGGYNEQFF. The DNA of the CDR3 is TGCGCCAGCAGCTACCGGACTGGGGGGTACAATGAGCAGTTCTTC.

This chain links TRBV5-1 with TRBJ2-1, with TRBD2 matching over 9 bases. From germline, CDR1 is SGHRS and CDR2 YFSETQ. The CDR3 spans 13 residues. The junction had 7 bases not matched to a gene; V was cut back by 6 bases and J by 9 bases. CDR3 residues: CASIQREAGEQFF. CDR3 DNA sequence: TGCGCCAGCATCCAGCGGGAGGCTGGTGAGCAGTTCTTC.

V and J are TRBV12-3 or TRBV12-4 and TRBJ1-6; maybe TRBD1 (5 bases). V was clipped by 3 bases and J by 9 bases, with 6 bases between them. The CDR3 extends over 12 amino acids. The CDR3 DNA reads as TGTGCCAGCAGTTTTGACAGTTCACCCCTCCACTTT. Residues: CASSFDSSPLHF.

V usage is TRBV12-3 or TRBV12-4 and J usage is TRBJ1-3, with no clear D. Trimming cost V 2 bases and J 4 bases, with 6 bases left between them. This CDR3 spans 13 amino acids. The CDR3 here is CASSLFGGNTIYF. The CDR3 DNA is TGTGCCAGCAGTTTATTCGGGGGAAACACCATATATTTT.

This chain joins TRBV3-1 (or the pseudogene TRBV3-2) and TRBJ2-3; TRBD2 matches at 10 bases. Germline loops: CDR1 LGHDT, CDR2 YNNKEL (reference sequence). The length of the CDR3 is 15 residues. Losses at the gene ends were 4 bases for V and 3 bases for J; bases not matched to a gene: 4. The CDR3 DNA reads as TGTGCCAGCAGCCTAGCGGGAGGTGGAACAGATACGCAGTATTTT. Its protein product is CASSLAGGGTDTQYF.

CDR3 loop: CASSRLAGYNEQFF. CDR3 sequence (DNA): TGTGCCAGCAGTAGGCTAGCGGGCTACAATGAGCAGTTCTTC. This chain joins TRBV28 and TRBJ2-1; 8 positions agree with TRBD2. V lost 5 bases, J lost 3 bases, and 3 bases stayed unmatched. CDR1 is MDHEN, CDR2 SYDVKM, per germline. The CDR3 is 14 residues long.

This clone was seen a handful of times. V usage is TRBV10-3 and J usage is TRBJ1-2, with 9 nucleotides matching TRBD1. V shed 3 bases and J 3 bases; nucleotides not matched to a gene: 5. The germline V gene encodes CDR1 ENHRY and CDR2 SYGVKD. The CDR3 covers 15 residues. CDR3 sequence reads: CAISEGTGIDYGYTF. Written as DNA, the CDR3 is TGTGCCATCAGTGAAGGGACAGGGATCGACTATGGCTACACCTTC.

The chain has TRBV5-5 and TRBJ1-6; the match to TRBD1 covers 7 bases. CDR1 is SGHKS, CDR2 YYEKEE, per germline (reference sequence). The CDR3 totals 17 residues. V was clipped by 0 bases and J by 0 bases; unmatched bases: 3. This CDR3 reads CASSLEHRGSYNSPLHF. The CDR3 region has the DNA TGTGCCAGCAGCTTGGAGCACAGGGGCTCCTATAATTCACCCCTCCACTTT.

The CDR3 DNA reads as TGTGCCAGCAGCTTGGGTGGGGGGGCCCAAGAGACCCAGTACTTC. It yields the protein CASSLGGGAQETQYF. J is TRBJ2-5 and V is TRBV5-4; D is possibly TRBD2 (7 bases). CDR1 is SGHNT and CDR2 is YYREEE in the germline V gene (reference sequence). This CDR3 has 15 residues. The germline V and J ends were trimmed by 0 bases and 1 base, with 10 bases remaining between them.

The rearrangement links TRBV20-1 to TRBJ2-7, with D uncertain. V was shortened by 6 bases and J by 1 base, with 7 bases between the two germline ends. The CDR3 spans 11 residues. CDR1 DFQATT and CDR2 SNEGSKA come from the germline V gene (reference sequence). CDR3 sequence: CSARRSYEQYF. As DNA, the CDR3 is TGCAGTGCGCGCCGATCCTACGAGCAGTACTTC.

V gene TRBV30 combines with J gene TRBJ2-2, with 9 nucleotides matching TRBD2. Germline V gene sequence: CDR1 GTSNPN, CDR2 SVGIG (reference sequence). Trimming removed 0 bases from V and 8 bases from J; junction bases left unmatched: 4. This CDR3 contains 14 residues. The CDR3 DNA follows: TGTGCCTGGAGTGTTGCGGGAGGGTCTGGGGAGCTGTTTTTT. Its protein is CAWSVAGGSGELFF.

The rearrangement links TRBV18 to TRBJ2-2; TRBD1 might be the D (6 bases). Germline loops: CDR1 KGHSH, CDR2 LQKENI. The V end was cut by 5 bases, the J end by 5 bases, with 9 bases between. This CDR3 has 13 amino acids. The CDR3 DNA is TGTGCCAGCTCATTTGACAGGACCGGGGAGCTGTTTTTT. It is translated as CASSFDRTGELFF.